This TCR beta chain is drawn from a study of blood T cell repertoires in COVID-19. This CDR3 spans 13 amino acids. The germline gives CDR1 KGHDR, CDR2 SFDVKD. V lost 5 bases to trimming and J lost 8 bases, with 12 bases between them. Seattle's cohort entered during active infection and was followed longitudinally. Authors' analysis steps: It was from reference gene primer amplification that nucleated cell counts were estimated. Clones were read by immunoSEQ multiplex PCR, and TCRdb kept only the in-frame ones, dropping some. Clone size and the V and J calls come from that table; the DNA yielded D and trimming. Here the sample spans about 130,000 clones, around 89% being singletons.

This chain connects TRBV24-1 to TRBJ2-1; perhaps TRBD2 as D (5 bases). The sequence was collected from a man in his fifties or sixties with COVID-19, enrolled during active disease. Sequences were obtained from peripheral blood. Here the CDR3 DNA reads TGTGCCACCAGTGCGTCAGGACTCGATGAGCAGTTCTTC. It specifies CATSASGLDEQFF.